This T cell receptor beta chain is from a study of T cell responses to AZD1222 COVID-19 vaccine. Regarding the study as a whole: Only after the peak T cell response were repertoires sampled. Baseline seropositivity occurred in only a handful of AZD1222 recipients. Clonal diversity may have been underestimated in mostly white British donors. Spike-specific TCR breadth and depth were elevated following two AZD1222 doses.

The CDR3 covers 12 residues. Germline V CDR1 and CDR2: GTSNPN, SVGIG (reference sequence). V was shortened by 2 bases and J by 3 bases, with 7 bases between the two germline ends. Measured with immunoSEQ multiplex PCR; TCRdb has only the in-frame clones, and not every one. The sample holds 70,000 to 90,000 clones; about 78% are singletons and the top ten take roughly 21%. Note on this clone: Its specificity is not known.

The chain uses TRBV30 and TRBJ1-2; no firm D call. The origin of this receptor is an adult in good health. This specimen was peripheral blood, taken on day 0 of AZD1222 vaccination. The CDR3 loop is CAWSSTDYGYTF. CDR3 DNA: TGTGCCTGGAGTTCGACTGACTATGGCTACACCTTC.